Following are 18 T cell receptor beta chains from one sample sequenced in a study of T cell repertoires and leukemia-associated antigens. TCRdb re-derived calls from the 5' RACE reads in MiXCR, one entry per CDR3 protein. The sample lists 13,000 to 15,000 distinct CDR3 sequences; more than 30% were seen once. These receptors have no known antigen. Specimen: CD3+ T cells sorted from blood and cultured. The receptors derive from a female donor in good health.

About this clonotype: A read error may account for a junction end that differs from germline. V and J are TRBV4-2 and TRBJ2-1; D uncertain. CDR1 is LGHNA and CDR2 is YNFKEQ in the germline V gene. This CDR3 region has 16 residues. The CDR3 DNA follows: TGTGCCAGCAGCCCACCTGGCGTCCGAGCCTCCAATGAGCAACTCTTC. Protein product: CASSPPGVRASNEQLF.

This clonotype is medium-sized by share. Compared with germline, one end of the junction differs, possibly owing to a read error. The gene calls are TRBV11-1 and TRBJ2-1, with a possible D match to TRBD1 (6 bases). CDR1 is SGHAT and CDR2 is FQDESV in the germline V gene (reference sequence). There are 16 residues in the CDR3. CDR3 protein: CASIEDRQFSPSGLIF. The CDR3 coding sequence is TGTGCCAGCATTGAAGACAGGCAGTTCTCTCCCTCGGGTCTGATCTTC.

This clonotype was seen ten or more times. The junction differs from germline at one of its ends, possibly a read error. The chain has TRBV20-1 and TRBJ2-7; no firm D call. The CDR3 length is 11 residues. Germline CDR1 and CDR2: DFQATT and SNEGSKA (reference sequence). CDR3 amino acids: CSATLAYEQCF. CDR3 nucleotide sequence: TGCAGTGCTACCCTGGCGTACGAGCAGTGCTTC.

This clonotype was found many times. The chain combines TRBV7-2 with TRBJ2-1, with a possible D match to TRBD2 (6 bases). Germline V gene data show CDR1 as SGHTA and CDR2 as FQGNSA. The CDR3 is 21 residues long. V gave up 0 bases and J gave up 0 bases, with 24 bases separating them. CDR3 in DNA: TGTGCCAGCAGCTTAGCGCGCGGGGAGCGAGCGCCCCCCCCCTCCTACAATGAGCAGTTCTTC. Its translation: CASSLARGERAPPPSYNEQFF. The whole variable domain, remainder taken from reference TRBV7-2 and TRBJ2-1, is GAGVSQSPSNKVTEKGKDVELRCDPISGHTALYWYRQSLGQGLEFLIYFQGNSAPDKSGLPSDRFSAERTGGSVSTLTIQRTQQEDSAVYLCASSLARGERAPPPSYNEQFFGPGTRLTVL.

This sequence joins TRBV21-1 and TRBJ2-1. TRBV21-1 is a listed pseudogene. This CDR3 has 18 residues. The CDR3 DNA reads as TGTGCCAGCAGCAAAGTCAGTGTTTACCGGGAGTGCTACAATGAGCAGTTCTTC. It is translated as CASSKVSVYRECYNEQFF.

By sample fraction, this clonotype is medium-sized (0.01 to 0.1%). V and J are TRBV7-8 and TRBJ2-2, with 9 bases that match TRBD2. This CDR3 has 19 amino acids. The V and J ends lost 5 bases and 5 bases, in that order; junction bases with no gene match: 18. Germline values: CDR1 SGHVS, CDR2 FQNEAQ. CDR3 amino acids: CASSKPGLALKTGTGELFF. The CDR3 nucleotides read TGTGCCAGCAGCAAACCGGGACTAGCTCTGAAAACGGGAACCGGGGAGCTGTTTTTT.

This clonotype was counted at least ten times. Just one base apart from a much larger clone, this may be a read error. This chain joins TRBV20-1 and TRBJ2-5, with D perhaps TRBD2 (5 bases). The CDR3 sequence is 14 residues long. Germline values: CDR1 DFQATT, CDR2 SNEGSKA (reference sequence). Trimming took off 5 bases at V and 1 base at J, with 14 bases between the two ends. CDR3 region: CSAGVSSGQETQYF. CDR3 coding DNA: TGCAGTGCTGGAGTAAGCAGCGGCCAAGAGACCCAGTACTTC.

The chain recombines TRBV4-2 with TRBJ2-1, with 10 nucleotides matching TRBD2. With 0 bases clipped from V and 0 bases from J, the junction kept 2 bases outside the gene matches. The germline gives CDR1 LGHNA, CDR2 YNFKEQ. This CDR3 has 17 amino acids. The CDR3 DNA sequence: TGTGCCAGCAGCCAAGAGGCTAGCGGGAGCTCCTACAATGAGCAGTTCTTC. Its protein product is CASSQEASGSSYNEQFF.

With respect to this clonotype: One end of the junction fails to match germline, which may point to a read error. The chain links TRBV9 to TRBJ1-4; D might be TRBD1 (5 bases). This CDR3 is 17 amino acids long. Germline loops: CDR1 SGDLS, CDR2 YYNGEE. CDR3 sequence reads: CASSVRSGGSTNEKPFF. CDR3 DNA: TGTGCCAGCAGCGTCCGTAGTGGGGGATCGACTAATGAAAAACCGTTTTTT.

This clonotype was recorded at least ten times. This chain uses TRBV30 with TRBJ1-5; D is undetermined. This CDR3 spans 16 amino acids. Deletions cut 0 bases from V and 2 bases from J, with 14 bases between. Germline V gene data show CDR1 as GTSNPN and CDR2 as SVGIG (reference sequence). The CDR3 reads CAWSVLGNLGNQPQHF. CDR3 nucleotide sequence: TGTGCCTGGAGTGTACTGGGGAACTTGGGCAATCAGCCCCAGCATTTT.

A note on this clonotype: One end of the junction does not line up with germline, which may come from a read error. V usage is TRBV15 and J usage is TRBJ2-2, with TRBD2 as a possible D gene (5 bases). The CDR3 is 15 residues long. Per the germline V gene, CDR1 is LNHNV and CDR2 is YYDKDF (reference sequence). The CDR3, as DNA: TGTGCCACCGGCAGAGATCGGGGATACACCGGGGAGCCGTTTTTT. Its protein product is CATGRDRGYTGEPFF.

By sample share, this clonotype is medium-sized. The chain uses TRBV20-1 and TRBJ2-3; weak D call: TRBD1 (6 bases). Germline loops: CDR1 DFQATT, CDR2 SNEGSKA (reference sequence). Trimming took 2 bases from V and 3 from J, leaving 15 bases between them. There are 15 residues in the CDR3. The CDR3 DNA follows: TGCAGTGCTAGACGGTCTCCAGGGGCTACAGATACGCAGTATTTT. Protein sequence: CSARRSPGATDTQYF.

The chain is built from TRBV4-3 and TRBJ2-6, with D possibly TRBD2 on 6 matching bases. V was trimmed by 0 bases and J by 4 bases, leaving 10 bases between them. The V gene's germline CDR1 is LGHNA and CDR2 YSLEER. The CDR3 is 16 amino acids. The CDR3 DNA follows: TGCGCCAGCAGCCAAGAATCCGGGAGAGGGGCCAACGTCCTGACTTTC. Encoded protein: CASSQESGRGANVLTF.

For this clonotype: At one of its ends the junction is not consistent with the germline gene, which may arise from a read error. This chain connects TRBV10-3 to TRBJ2-2, with TRBD1 matching 8 bases. The CDR3 is 16 residues long. Germline loops: CDR1 ENHRY, CDR2 SYGVKD. The CDR3 bases are TGTGCCATCAGTGAGTCGTGGACAGGGAACACCGGGGAGCTGCTTTTT. It yields the protein CAISESWTGNTGELLF.

This clonotype is medium-sized. The chain has TRBV6-5 and TRBJ2-7; 9 nucleotides line up with TRBD1. This CDR3 spans 14 amino acids. CDR1 and CDR2 from the germline V gene are MNHEY and SVGAGI. V was clipped by 4 bases and J by 2 bases; unmatched bases: 3. CDR3 region: CASSSWDRAYEQYF. In DNA form, the CDR3 reads TGTGCCAGCAGTTCCTGGGACAGGGCCTACGAGCAGTACTTC.

This clonotype was seen at least ten times. The chain recombines TRBV6-2 or TRBV6-3 with TRBJ2-7; 7 nucleotides match TRBD2. In germline, CDR1 is MNHEY, CDR2 SVGEGT. The J segment lost 5 bases and the V segment lost 4 bases, leaving 8 bases of the junction unmatched. This CDR3 comprises 14 residues. CDR3 residues: CASSLAGVINEQYF. The CDR3 nucleotides read TGTGCCAGCAGTTTGGCGGGGGTAATCAACGAGCAGTACTTC.

The chain has TRBV20-1 and TRBJ2-5, with TRBD2 identical over 12 bases. With V trimmed by 1 base and J by 4 bases, 7 bases remained unmatched. CDR1 DFQATT and CDR2 SNEGSKA come from the germline V gene (reference sequence). The CDR3 totals 16 residues. The CDR3 coding sequence is TGCAGTGCTAGAGCCTGGACTAGCGGGGATAGAGAGACCCAGTACTTC. This gives the protein CSARAWTSGDRETQYF.

There are many counts of this clonotype. V and J are TRBV5-6 and TRBJ2-5, with 8 bases fitting TRBD1. Germline V lookup: CDR1 SGHDT, CDR2 YYEEEE. The V segment lost 5 bases and the J segment 5 bases; nucleotides outside the gene matches: 2. This CDR3 has 12 residues. The CDR3 sequence is CASRHRGETQYF. CDR3 DNA: TGTGCCAGCAGGCACAGGGGGGAGACCCAGTACTTC.